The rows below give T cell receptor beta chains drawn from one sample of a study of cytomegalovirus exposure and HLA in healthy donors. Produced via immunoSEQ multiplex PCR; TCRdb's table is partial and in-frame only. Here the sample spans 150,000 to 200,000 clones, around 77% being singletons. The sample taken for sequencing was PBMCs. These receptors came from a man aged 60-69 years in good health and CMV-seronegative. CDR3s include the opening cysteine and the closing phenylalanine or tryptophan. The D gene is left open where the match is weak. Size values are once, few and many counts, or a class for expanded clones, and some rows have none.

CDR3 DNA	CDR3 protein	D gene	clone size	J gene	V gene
TGTGCCAGTAGTTTTAGTAGTAGCAATCAGCCCCAGCATTTT	CASSFSSSNQPQHF	.	.	TRBJ1-5	TRBV19
TGTGCCAGCAGCGTAGATCTAGGGGCGACCCAGTACTTC	CASSVDLGATQYF	.	.	TRBJ2-5	TRBV9
TGTGCCAGCAGGAGAGAATTCCAAGAGACCCAGTACTTC	CASRREFQETQYF	.	few	TRBJ2-5	TRBV2
TGTGCCAGCAGTAAATGGGACAGCTCTGGAAACACCATATATTTT	CASSKWDSSGNTIYF	TRBD1	.	TRBJ1-3	TRBV7-6
TGTGCCAGTAGTTCCGACAGGGACTACGAGCAGTACTTC	CASSSDRDYEQYF	TRBD1	.	TRBJ2-7	TRBV19
TGCGCCAGCAGCTGGACAGGGGGTGAAGCTTTCTTT	CASSWTGGEAFF	TRBD1	few	TRBJ1-1	TRBV5-1
TGTGCCAGCAGCCTTAACACAGATACGCAGTATTTT	CASSLNTDTQYF	.	.	TRBJ2-3	TRBV16
TGTGCCAGCAGGGAACGACAGGGAAGGCATCTTATCTATGGCTACACCTTC	CASRERQGRHLIYGYTF	TRBD1	.	TRBJ1-2	TRBV6-1
TGTGCCAGTCGCCAACCGGGACAGGGAATAATTTTT	CASRQPGQGIIF	TRBD1	.	TRBJ1-4	TRBV19
TGTGCCAGCAACAACCGGGACAGGGGGGACAATGAGCAGTTCTTC	CASNNRDRGDNEQFF	TRBD1	.	TRBJ2-1	TRBV6-5
TGTGCCATCAAGACCCAGGGGGGCATGAACACTGAAGCTTTCTTT	CAIKTQGGMNTEAFF	TRBD1	.	TRBJ1-1	TRBV10-3
TGTGCCATCAGTGAATTACAGGGGGCCGGCAATCAGCCCCAGCATTTT	CAISELQGAGNQPQHF	TRBD1	.	TRBJ1-5	TRBV10-3
TGTGCCACACGATTTCAAGGAGGTTACAATCAGCCCCAGCATTTT	CATRFQGGYNQPQHF	.	.	TRBJ1-5	TRBV6-1
TGTGCCAGCGGGGTCCAGGGGTACTATGGCTACACCTTC	CASGVQGYYGYTF	.	.	TRBJ1-2	TRBV5-8
TGTGCCAGCAGCTTAGCGTTGGGAGGTACGAAGGACGAGCAGTACTTC	CASSLALGGTKDEQYF	.	.	TRBJ2-7	TRBV7-9
TGTGCCAGCAGCTTAAGGACAGGGGCTCAAGAGACCCAGTACTTC	CASSLRTGAQETQYF	TRBD1	.	TRBJ2-5	TRBV7-6
TGTGCCAGCAGTCCCCTCCAGGGGTTGGCTAATGAAAAACTGTTTTTT	CASSPLQGLANEKLFF	.	.	TRBJ1-4	TRBV28
TGCAGCGTCGCCCATCAGGGACAGGACACAGATACGCAGTATTTT	CSVAHQGQDTDTQYF	TRBD1	.	TRBJ2-3	TRBV29-1
TGTGCCAGCAGCGTAGACTCCAACACAGATACGCAGTATTTT	CASSVDSNTDTQYF	.	.	TRBJ2-3	TRBV9
TGTGCCAGCAGCTATAACAGGGTGGCACTTTCTAACTATGGCTACACCTTC	CASSYNRVALSNYGYTF	.	.	TRBJ1-2	TRBV5-6
TGTGCCAGCACCAACAGGGGCAGAGGCACTGAAGCTTTCTTT	CASTNRGRGTEAFF	TRBD1	.	TRBJ1-1	TRBV6-5
TGCAGCGGTGTGGGGGGACCCTCCTACGAGCAGTACTTC	CSGVGGPSYEQYF	.	.	TRBJ2-7	TRBV29-1
TGTGCCAGCAGTCCGACCGGGAGGCGCACCTACGAGCAGTACTTC	CASSPTGRRTYEQYF	TRBD2	.	TRBJ2-7	TRBV27
TGCGCCAGCCGAAGTATCACGAGGACTGAAGCTTTCTTT	CASRSITRTEAFF	.	.	TRBJ1-1	TRBV10-1
TGTGCCAGCAGCTTAGGGGGGGGACGGAATCAGCCCCAGCATTTT	CASSLGGGRNQPQHF	.	.	TRBJ1-5	TRBV7-8
TGTGCCAGCAGCCCTTCATGGGGGGGCTTCCAAGAGACCCAGTACTTC	CASSPSWGGFQETQYF	.	.	TRBJ2-5	TRBV4-2
TGTGCCAGTAGTTCACCGGGACAGTACACTGAAGCTTTCTTT	CASSSPGQYTEAFF	TRBD1	few	TRBJ1-1	TRBV19
TGCAGCGTCGAGACAGGAGCGGACGAGCAGTACTTC	CSVETGADEQYF	.	.	TRBJ2-7	TRBV29-1
TGTGCCAGCGGGACTAGCGGGAGGAGGGGCGATACGCAGTATTTT	CASGTSGRRGDTQYF	TRBD2	.	TRBJ2-3	TRBV5-4
TGTGCCAGCCGAGGAGGAGGGAACACTGAAGCTTTCTTT	CASRGGGNTEAFF	.	.	TRBJ1-1	TRBV9
TGTGCCAGCAGCTTCCCGCGAACTGGGGCTAGCGAATACAATGAGCAGTTCTTC	CASSFPRTGASEYNEQFF	.	.	TRBJ2-1	TRBV7-9
TGTGCAAGTCGCCCGGGGGGGGAAGAGACCCAGTACTTC	CASRPGGEETQYF	.	.	TRBJ2-5	TRBV12-2
TGTGCCATCAGTGACGGGACTAGCGGGAGTGGGGTTTACGAGCAGTACTTC	CAISDGTSGSGVYEQYF	TRBD2	.	TRBJ2-7	TRBV6-1
TGTGCCAGCAGCGGTACAGGGAACCTCTCTGGAAACACCATATATTTT	CASSGTGNLSGNTIYF	.	.	TRBJ1-3	TRBV7-9
TGTGCCAGCAGCTCTGCAGGGCAGGGAGGCCCTGAAGCTTTCTTT	CASSSAGQGGPEAFF	.	.	TRBJ1-1	TRBV7-9
TGTGCCAGCAGCTTCCGCGGACAGGGGGCATTCCAGTACTTC	CASSFRGQGAFQYF	TRBD1	.	TRBJ2-5	TRBV5-4
TGTGCCAGCAGGTTAGCGGGAGAAACAGATACGCAGTATTTT	CASRLAGETDTQYF	TRBD2	.	TRBJ2-3	TRBV6-1
TGTGCCAGCTTGCGGGGCCTCACAGATACGCAGTATTTT	CASLRGLTDTQYF	.	.	TRBJ2-3	TRBV5-8
TGTGCCAGTATGCGGGACCGCCGTAAGGGGCCCGGCTACACCTTC	CASMRDRRKGPGYTF	.	.	TRBJ1-2	TRBV19
TGTGCCAGCAGTTTGAGGTGGTTAATGGTAAATTCACCCCTCCACTTT	CASSLRWLMVNSPLHF	.	.	TRBJ1-6	TRBV27
TGCGCCAGCAGCTTGGCCGGGAGGGAAAACACCGGGGAGCTGTTTTTT	CASSLAGRENTGELFF	TRBD2	.	TRBJ2-2	TRBV5-1
TGTGCCAGCAGTGAATATCTGACAGCCGGGGGAGAGACCCAGTACTTC	CASSEYLTAGGETQYF	.	once	TRBJ2-5	TRBV25-1
TGCGCCAGCAGATCGGACTACCTTAGCGAGCAGTACTTC	CASRSDYLSEQYF	.	.	TRBJ2-7	TRBV5-1
TGCAGCGTTGATTATCGAGCGGGAGGCAATGAGCAGTTCTTC	CSVDYRAGGNEQFF	TRBD2	few	TRBJ2-1	TRBV29-1
TGTGCCAGCAGTGAACCATTCCAGGGTACGCAGTATTTT	CASSEPFQGTQYF	.	few	TRBJ2-3	TRBV2
TGTGCCAGCACGCGGGATAGCAATCAGCCCCAGCATTTT	CASTRDSNQPQHF	.	.	TRBJ1-5	TRBV7-2
TGTGCCAGCAGCTTACCCCAAGGTCAGGTCAACACTGAAGCTTTCTTT	CASSLPQGQVNTEAFF	.	.	TRBJ1-1	TRBV7-2
TGTGCCAGCAGTACAGGGGGCGACTCCTATGGCTACACCTTC	CASSTGGDSYGYTF	TRBD1	few	TRBJ1-2	TRBV28
TGTGCCAGCAGCGTAAGTAGTAGCGGCAGCACAGATACGCAGTATTTT	CASSVSSSGSTDTQYF	.	.	TRBJ2-3	TRBV9
TGCGCCAGCAGCTTGTTATCGGGGTCTAGCACAGATACGCAGTATTTT	CASSLLSGSSTDTQYF	.	.	TRBJ2-3	TRBV5-1
TGTGCCAGCAGCCCGACACAGGGGGGAAAAAACATTCAGTACTTC	CASSPTQGGKNIQYF	TRBD1	.	TRBJ2-4	TRBV7-3
TGTGCCAGTAGTATAGGAACAGGCCTCCGGCAGCCCCAGCATTTT	CASSIGTGLRQPQHF	.	few	TRBJ1-5	TRBV19
TGTGCCATCAGTACGGGACAGGGGGCCGACGGGGAGCTGTTTTTT	CAISTGQGADGELFF	TRBD1	.	TRBJ2-2	TRBV10-3